The 22 T cell receptor beta chains given below trace back to one sample, sequenced in a study of blood T cell repertoires in COVID-19. Only in-frame clones appear in the TCRdb table, and some are missing; sequencing was by immunoSEQ multiplex PCR. The sample shows 60,000 to 85,000 clones, 80% to 90% of them seen only once. Material for sequencing was peripheral blood. The receptors stem from a man aged 50 to 59 with active COVID-19.

V and J are TRBV24-1 and TRBJ2-2; D is ambiguous. Germline V lookup: CDR1 KGHDR, CDR2 SFDVKD. CDR3 length: 13 residues. V was shortened by 1 base and J by 6 bases, with 5 bases between the two germline ends. CDR3 nucleotide sequence: TGTGCCACCAGTGATTTCAGGCCCGGGGAGCTGTTTTTT. Translating gives CATSDFRPGELFF.

This chain connects TRBV25-1 to TRBJ2-3, with a weak D call TRBD2 (6 bases). The CDR3 contains 15 residues. Germline V gives CDR1 MGHDK, CDR2 SYGVNS. Trimming left V 2 bases short and J 3 bases short, with 12 bases between. The CDR3 region has the DNA TGTGCCAGCAGTGAAGGCACGGGAGAGACAGATACGCAGTATTTT. Its protein is CASSEGTGETDTQYF. The variable domain in full, completed from reference TRBV25-1 and TRBJ2-3, reads EADIYQTPRYLVIGTGKKITLECSQTMGHDKMYWYQQDPGMELHLIHYSYGVNSTEKGDLSSESTVSRIRTEHFPLTLESARPSHTSQYLCASSEGTGETDTQYFGPGTRLTVL.

This clone was detected only once. The rearrangement links TRBV2 to TRBJ2-3; D is possibly TRBD1 (6 bases). The germline V gene has CDR1 SNHLY and CDR2 FYNNEI. CDR3 length: 20 amino acids. The germline V and J ends were trimmed by 2 bases and 1 base, with 25 bases remaining between them. CDR3 in amino acids: CASSETYGTIPLSRTDTQYF. CDR3 DNA sequence: TGTGCCAGCAGTGAAACCTACGGGACAATTCCCCTCTCTCGCACAGATACGCAGTATTTT.

The chain couples TRBV5-1 to TRBJ2-7; TRBD1 matches 7 bases. Germline values: CDR1 SGHRS, CDR2 YFSETQ. With V trimmed by 2 bases and J by 4 bases, 6 bases remained unmatched. The CDR3 length is 14 residues. The CDR3, as DNA: TGCGCCAGCAGCTTCGACAGGGCGGGTTACGAGCAGTACTTC. Encoded protein: CASSFDRAGYEQYF.

CDR3 sequence reads: CASSQPGQGRDTQYF. The CDR3, as DNA: TGCGCCAGCAGCCAACCCGGACAGGGGAGGGATACGCAGTATTTT. The chain carries TRBV4-1 and TRBJ2-3; TRBD1 matches at 9 bases. Germline lookup yields CDR1 MGHRA and CDR2 YSYEKL. The CDR3 has 15 residues. With V trimmed by 2 bases and J by 6 bases, 6 bases remained unmatched.

The chain has TRBV6-6 and TRBJ2-5; tentative D call: TRBD2 (6 bases). V was trimmed by 0 bases and J by 1 base, leaving 6 bases between them. Germline CDR1 is MNHNY and CDR2 is SVGAGI (reference sequence). This CDR3 is built from 14 residues. The CDR3 DNA is TGTGCCAGCAGTTACTCGGGGGGCCAAGAGACCCAGTACTTC. Translating it yields CASSYSGGQETQYF.

The genes are TRBV19 and TRBJ1-5; 8 positions agree with TRBD1. This CDR3 region has 16 residues. Germline V CDR1 and CDR2: LNHDA, SQIVND (reference sequence). V was clipped by 6 bases and J by 2 bases; unmatched bases: 9. As DNA, the CDR3 is TGTGCCAGTAGGTCAGGAAAACAGGGGGGCAATCAGCCCCAGCATTTT. Encoded protein: CASRSGKQGGNQPQHF.

This clone was detected once. The chain couples TRBV27 to TRBJ2-1, with TRBD1 matching over 7 bases. The CDR3 is 13 amino acids. Trimming removed 8 bases from V and 13 bases from J; junction bases left unmatched: 14. Per the germline V gene, CDR1 is MNHEY and CDR2 is SMNVEV (reference sequence). The CDR3, as DNA: TGTGCCAGCTGCCAAACCGGGACAGTTAACCAGTTCTTC. Amino acid sequence: CASCQTGTVNQFF.

The J gene is TRBJ1-2, the V gene TRBV19, with 12 positions matching TRBD1. J lost 4 bases, V lost 5 bases, and 14 bases had no gene match. The germline V gene encodes CDR1 LNHDA and CDR2 SQIVND (reference sequence). The CDR3 length is 18 residues. CDR3 loop: CASSLPGQGAGDGYGYTF. CDR3 coding DNA: TGTGCCAGTAGTTTGCCGGGACAGGGGGCAGGAGATGGCTATGGCTACACCTTC. Full variable domain (rest looked up from reference TRBV19 and TRBJ1-2): DGGITQSPKYLFRKEGQNVTLSCEQNLNHDAMYWYRQDPGQGLRLIYYSQIVNDFQKGDIAEGYSVSREKKESFPLTVTSAQKNPTAFYLCASSLPGQGAGDGYGYTFGSGTRLTVV.

The chain combines TRBV19 with TRBJ1-5; D unresolved. Trimming took off 1 base at V and 6 bases at J, with 13 bases between the two ends. CDR1 is LNHDA and CDR2 is SQIVND in the germline V gene (reference sequence). There are 15 residues in the CDR3. DNA for the CDR3: TGTGCCAGTAGTATAGGAGGGCTCTCGGTTCAGCCCCAGCATTTT. Translated: CASSIGGLSVQPQHF.

CDR3 sequence reads: CASSILTGGVGTEAFF. For the CDR3, the DNA is TGTGCCAGTAGTATTTTGACAGGGGGTGTCGGCACTGAAGCTTTCTTT. The chain combines TRBV19 with TRBJ1-1, with TRBD1 matching 9 bases. The length of the CDR3 is 16 residues. Germline trimming cut 3 bases from V and 4 bases from J; bases unmatched to any gene: 9. Germline V gives CDR1 LNHDA, CDR2 SQIVND (reference sequence).

The chain is built from TRBV4-1 and TRBJ2-1; TRBD2 agrees at 12 bases. There are 17 residues in the CDR3. Germline assignment: CDR1 MGHRA and CDR2 YSYEKL. V lost 1 base, J lost 0 bases, and 1 base stayed unmatched. DNA for the CDR3: TGCGCCAGCAGCCAAGTGACTAGCGGGAGCTCCTACAATGAGCAGTTCTTC. Translation: CASSQVTSGSSYNEQFF.

This clone was recorded a few times. The chain links TRBV5-1 to TRBJ2-1; maybe TRBD2 (6 bases). This CDR3 region has 16 residues. Germline CDR1 reads SGHRS; CDR2 reads YFSETQ. V lost 4 bases to trimming and J lost 2 bases, with 16 bases between them. In DNA, the CDR3 is TGCGCCAGCAGCCTACCAACTAGCTTCACCTACAATGAGCAGTTCTTC. Encoded protein: CASSLPTSFTYNEQFF. Together with reference TRBV5-1 and TRBJ2-1, the CDR3 gives the full variable domain: KAGVTQTPRYLIKTRGQQVTLSCSPISGHRSVSWYQQTPGQGLQFLFEYFSETQRNKGNFPGRFSGRQFSNSRSEMNVSTLELGDSALYLCASSLPTSFTYNEQFFGPGTRLTVL.

This chain links TRBV16 with TRBJ1-2; D ambiguous. This CDR3 is 17 amino acids long. V was pared by 0 bases and J by 5 bases, with 19 bases between. Germline assignment: CDR1 KGHSY and CDR2 FQNENV. DNA for the CDR3: TGTGCCAGCAGCCAATCCGCAAACGGCAAGGCGGCGTATGGCTACACCTTC. This translates into CASSQSANGKAAYGYTF.

This clone has a single count. This chain connects TRBV7-3 to TRBJ2-2, with D unclear. V was shortened by 8 bases and J by 3 bases, with 7 bases between the two germline ends. The V gene's germline CDR1 is SGHTA and CDR2 FQGTGA. The CDR3 is made up of 12 amino acids. CDR3 bases: TGTGCCAGCGCTTCGGACACCGGGGAGCTGTTTTTT. Amino acid sequence: CASASDTGELFF.

CDR3 loop: CASSSKPPGGSSAWAQYF. The CDR3 DNA reads TGTGCCAGCAGTTCCAAACCCCCCGGCGGGTCCAGTGCGTGGGCCCAGTACTTC. The chain links TRBV27 to TRBJ2-5, with a tentative D call TRBD2 (5 bases). CDR3 size: 18 residues. The V gene lost 4 bases and the J gene lost 9 bases, with 30 bases spanning the gap. Germline values: CDR1 MNHEY, CDR2 SMNVEV (reference sequence).

This chain uses TRBV18 with TRBJ1-1; perhaps TRBD1 as D (5 bases). Trimming removed 0 bases at V and 1 base at J, with 9 bases between. Looked up from germline, CDR1 is KGHSH and CDR2 is LQKENI. The CDR3 covers 15 residues. Here the CDR3 reads CASSPPWQGNTEAFF. The DNA for the CDR3 is TGTGCCAGCTCACCACCCTGGCAGGGGAACACTGAAGCTTTCTTT.

This clone appeared a few times. The chain recombines TRBV24-1 with TRBJ2-3; D perhaps matches TRBD1 (6 bases). Trimming removed 8 bases at V and 1 base at J, with 24 bases between. Germline CDR1 reads KGHDR; CDR2 reads SFDVKD. The CDR3 runs to 18 residues. Here the CDR3 DNA reads TGTGCCACCATTCGACGGGCCCAAACAGGGAGCGGCACAGATACGCAGTATTTT. It encodes CATIRRAQTGSGTDTQYF.

The V and J genes are TRBV19 and TRBJ1-5; no clear D gene. Looked up from germline, CDR1 is LNHDA and CDR2 is SQIVND (reference sequence). This CDR3 region has 16 residues. Trimming removed 1 base at V and 2 bases at J, with 12 bases between. CDR3 region: CASSIGYQTGNQPQHF. DNA of the CDR3: TGTGCCAGTAGTATAGGGTACCAAACGGGCAATCAGCCCCAGCATTTT.

The chain combines TRBV7-9 with TRBJ1-5; 8 bases agree with TRBD1. With V trimmed by 5 bases and J by 2 bases, 8 bases remained unmatched. The V gene's germline CDR1 is SEHNR and CDR2 FQNEAQ (reference sequence). CDR3 length equals 16 residues. CDR3 in DNA: TGTGCCAGCAGCGGACTGGACAGGGCCGGCAATCAGCCCCAGCATTTT. Protein: CASSGLDRAGNQPQHF.

The genes are TRBV28 and TRBJ1-2; tentative D call: TRBD1 (5 bases). The V gene lost 6 bases and the J gene lost 8 bases, with 22 bases spanning the gap. From germline, CDR1 is MDHEN and CDR2 SYDVKM. The CDR3 sequence is 15 residues long. The CDR3 nucleotides read TGTGCCAGCAGCGCAGCGGCCGCGGGGGTAAGGGGCTACACCTTC. Translating gives CASSAAAAGVRGYTF.

The chain carries TRBV7-9 and TRBJ1-1, with 7 bases aligning to TRBD1. Germline V gene data show CDR1 as SEHNR and CDR2 as FQNEAQ (reference sequence). The CDR3 totals 13 residues. Germline trimming cut 5 bases from V and 5 bases from J; bases unmatched to any gene: 5. The CDR3, as DNA: TGTGCCAGCAGCGCAGGGGGAGGTACTGAAGCTTTCTTT. Its translation: CASSAGGGTEAFF.